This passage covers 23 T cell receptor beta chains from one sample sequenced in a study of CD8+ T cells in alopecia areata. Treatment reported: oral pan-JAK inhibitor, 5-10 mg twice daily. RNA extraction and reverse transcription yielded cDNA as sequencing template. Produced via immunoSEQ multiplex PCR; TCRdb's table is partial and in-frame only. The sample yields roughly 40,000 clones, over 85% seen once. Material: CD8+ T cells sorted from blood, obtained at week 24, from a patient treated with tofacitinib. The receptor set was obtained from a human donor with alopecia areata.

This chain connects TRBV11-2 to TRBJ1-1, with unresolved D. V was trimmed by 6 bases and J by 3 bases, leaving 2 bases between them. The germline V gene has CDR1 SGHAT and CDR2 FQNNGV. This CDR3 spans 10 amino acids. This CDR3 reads CASRDTEAFF. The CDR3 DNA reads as TGTGCCAGCAGGGACACTGAAGCTTTCTTT.

The chain's CDR3 is CASSQERGASDTQYF. DNA for the CDR3: TGCGCCAGCAGCCAAGAGCGGGGGGCGTCAGATACGCAGTATTTT. The chain joins TRBV4-3 to TRBJ2-3, with TRBD2 identical over 8 bases. The CDR3 length is 15 residues. Germline V gene data show CDR1 as LGHNA and CDR2 as YSLEER. J gave up 4 bases and V 0 bases, and 3 bases lay outside the gene matches.

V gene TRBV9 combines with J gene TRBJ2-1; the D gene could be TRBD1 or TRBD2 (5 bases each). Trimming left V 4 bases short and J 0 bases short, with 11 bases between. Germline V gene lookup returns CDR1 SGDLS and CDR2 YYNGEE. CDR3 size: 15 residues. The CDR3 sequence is CASSPGTGSYNEQFF. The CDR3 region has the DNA TGTGCCAGCAGCCCAGGGACGGGCTCCTACAATGAGCAGTTCTTC.

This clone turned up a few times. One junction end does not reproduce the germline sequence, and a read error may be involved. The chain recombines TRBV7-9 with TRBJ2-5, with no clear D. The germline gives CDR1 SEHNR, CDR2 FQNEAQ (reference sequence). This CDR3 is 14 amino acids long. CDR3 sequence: CASTSGSLVNVLHF. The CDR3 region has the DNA TGTGCCAGCACGTCCGGCAGCTTAGTGAATGTCTTGCACTTC. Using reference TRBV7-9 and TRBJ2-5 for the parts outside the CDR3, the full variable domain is DTGVSQNPRHKITKRGQNVTFRCDPISEHNRLYWYRQTLGQGPEFLTYFQNEAQLEKSRLLSDRFSAERPKGSFSTLEIQRTEQGDSAMYLCASTSGSLVNVLHFGPGTRLLVL.

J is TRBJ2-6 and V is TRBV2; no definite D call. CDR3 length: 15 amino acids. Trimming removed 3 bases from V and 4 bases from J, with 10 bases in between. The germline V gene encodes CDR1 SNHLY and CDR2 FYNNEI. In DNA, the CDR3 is TGTGCCAGCAGTGATGGGTTCCCCGGGGCCAACGTCCTGACTTTC. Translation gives CASSDGFPGANVLTF.

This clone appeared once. The CDR3 is CSARADYEQYF. CDR3 bases: TGCAGTGCTAGAGCGGATTACGAGCAGTACTTC. This chain links TRBV20-1 with TRBJ2-7; D is unclear. Germline-derived CDR1 and CDR2 are DFQATT and SNEGSKA (reference sequence). The CDR3 contains 11 residues. V lost 1 base and J 4 bases, leaving 5 bases between the germline ends.

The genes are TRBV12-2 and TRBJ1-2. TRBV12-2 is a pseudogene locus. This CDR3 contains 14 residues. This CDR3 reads CASRLEFRFSCYTF. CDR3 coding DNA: TGTGCAAGTCGCTTAGAGTTTCGGTTTTCGTGTTACACCTTC.

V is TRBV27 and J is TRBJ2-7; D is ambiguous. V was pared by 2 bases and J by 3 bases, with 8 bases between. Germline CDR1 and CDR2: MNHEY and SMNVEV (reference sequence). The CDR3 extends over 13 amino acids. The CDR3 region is CASSLRVLYEQYF. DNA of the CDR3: TGTGCCAGCAGTTTACGAGTGCTCTACGAGCAGTACTTC.

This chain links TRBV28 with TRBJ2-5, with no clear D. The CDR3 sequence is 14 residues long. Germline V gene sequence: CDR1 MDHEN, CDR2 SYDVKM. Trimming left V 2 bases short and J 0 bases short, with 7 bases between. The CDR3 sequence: CASSLSLDQETQYF. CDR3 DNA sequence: TGTGCCAGCAGTTTAAGCCTCGACCAAGAGACCCAGTACTTC.

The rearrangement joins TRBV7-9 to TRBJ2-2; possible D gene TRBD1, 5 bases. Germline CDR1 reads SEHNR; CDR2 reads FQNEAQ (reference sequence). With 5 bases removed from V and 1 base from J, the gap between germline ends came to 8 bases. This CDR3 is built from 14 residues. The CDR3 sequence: CASSQGRNTGELFF. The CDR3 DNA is TGTGCCAGCAGCCAGGGCCGGAACACCGGGGAGCTGTTTTTT.

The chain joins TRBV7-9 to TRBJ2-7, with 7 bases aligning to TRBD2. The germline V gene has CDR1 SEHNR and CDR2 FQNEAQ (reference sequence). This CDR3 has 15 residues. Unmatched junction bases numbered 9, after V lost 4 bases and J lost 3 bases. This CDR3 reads CASSSERGYDYEQYF. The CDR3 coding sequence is TGTGCCAGCAGCTCAGAGCGGGGTTACGACTACGAGCAGTACTTC.

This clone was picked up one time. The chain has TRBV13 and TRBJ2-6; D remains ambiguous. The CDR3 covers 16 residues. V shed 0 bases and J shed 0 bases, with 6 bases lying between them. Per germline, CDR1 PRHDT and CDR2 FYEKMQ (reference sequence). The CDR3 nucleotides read TGTGCCAGCAGCTTAGGCTCCTACTCTGGGGCCAACGTCCTGACTTTC. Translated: CASSLGSYSGANVLTF.

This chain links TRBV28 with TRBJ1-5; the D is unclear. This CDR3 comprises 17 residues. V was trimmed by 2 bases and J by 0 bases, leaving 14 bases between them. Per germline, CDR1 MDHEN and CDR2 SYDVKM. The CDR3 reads CASSLKGGRPSNQPQHF. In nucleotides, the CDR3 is TGTGCCAGCAGTTTAAAGGGTGGCAGGCCTAGCAATCAGCCCCAGCATTTT.

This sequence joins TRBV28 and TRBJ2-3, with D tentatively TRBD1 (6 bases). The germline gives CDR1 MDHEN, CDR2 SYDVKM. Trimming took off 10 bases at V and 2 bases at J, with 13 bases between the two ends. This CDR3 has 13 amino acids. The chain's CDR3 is CATETGTTDTQYF. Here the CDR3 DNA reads TGTGCCACCGAGACAGGAACCACAGATACGCAGTATTTT.

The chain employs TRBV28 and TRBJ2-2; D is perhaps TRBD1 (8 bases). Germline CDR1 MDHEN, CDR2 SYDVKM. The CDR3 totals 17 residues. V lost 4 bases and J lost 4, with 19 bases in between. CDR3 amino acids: CASSSDPTGGGTGELFF. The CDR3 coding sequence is TGTGCCAGCAGTTCTGACCCAACAGGGGGGGGCACCGGGGAGCTGTTTTTT.

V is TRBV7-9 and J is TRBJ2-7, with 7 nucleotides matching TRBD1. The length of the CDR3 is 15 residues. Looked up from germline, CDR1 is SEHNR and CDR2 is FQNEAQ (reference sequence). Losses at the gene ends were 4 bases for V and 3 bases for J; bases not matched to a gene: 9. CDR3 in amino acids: CASSSRQGMIYEQYF. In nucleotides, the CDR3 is TGTGCCAGCAGCTCACGACAGGGCATGATCTACGAGCAGTACTTC.

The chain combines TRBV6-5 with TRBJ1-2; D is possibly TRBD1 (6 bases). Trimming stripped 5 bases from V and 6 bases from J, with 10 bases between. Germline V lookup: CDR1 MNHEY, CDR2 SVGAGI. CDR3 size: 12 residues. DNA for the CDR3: TGTGCCAGCAGTGCCTACAGGGATGGCTACACCTTC. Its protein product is CASSAYRDGYTF.

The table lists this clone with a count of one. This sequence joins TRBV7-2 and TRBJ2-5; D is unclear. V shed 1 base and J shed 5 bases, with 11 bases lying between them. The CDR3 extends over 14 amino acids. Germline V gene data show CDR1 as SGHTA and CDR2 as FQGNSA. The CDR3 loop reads CASSLDLLGETQYF. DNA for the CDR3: TGTGCCAGCAGCTTAGACCTCCTTGGGGAGACCCAGTACTTC.

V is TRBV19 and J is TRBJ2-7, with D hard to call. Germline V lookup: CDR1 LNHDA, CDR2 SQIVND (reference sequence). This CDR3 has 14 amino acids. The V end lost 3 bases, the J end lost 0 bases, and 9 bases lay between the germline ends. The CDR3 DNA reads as TGTGCCAGTAGTATTGATGGGTACTCCTACGAGCAGTACTTC. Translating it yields CASSIDGYSYEQYF.

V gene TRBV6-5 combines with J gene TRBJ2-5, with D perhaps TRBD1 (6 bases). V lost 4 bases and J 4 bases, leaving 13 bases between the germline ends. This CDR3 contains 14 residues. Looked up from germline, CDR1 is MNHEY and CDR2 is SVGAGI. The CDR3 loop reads CASSSPGHAETQYF. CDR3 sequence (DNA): TGTGCCAGCAGTTCACCGGGACACGCAGAGACCCAGTACTTC.

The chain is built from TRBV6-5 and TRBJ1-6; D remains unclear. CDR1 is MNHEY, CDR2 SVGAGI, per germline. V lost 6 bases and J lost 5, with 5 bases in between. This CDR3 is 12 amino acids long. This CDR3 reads CASSTNNSPLHF. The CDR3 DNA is TGTGCCAGCAGCACGAATAATTCACCCCTCCACTTT.

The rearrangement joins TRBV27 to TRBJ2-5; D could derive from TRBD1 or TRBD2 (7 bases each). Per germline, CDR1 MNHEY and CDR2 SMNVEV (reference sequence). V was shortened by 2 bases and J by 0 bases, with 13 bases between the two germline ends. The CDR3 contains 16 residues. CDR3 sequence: CASSLSGTAYQETQYF. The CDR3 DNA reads TGTGCCAGCAGTTTAAGCGGGACAGCCTACCAAGAGACCCAGTACTTC.

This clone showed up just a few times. In DNA, the CDR3 is TGTGCCAGCCCCTTGGGGGAGCTTACCCTAAGTGGCGGGGAGCTGTTTTTT. Encoded protein: CASPLGELTLSGGELFF. The chain joins TRBV7-2 to TRBJ2-2; D may correspond to TRBD1 or TRBD2 (5 bases each). V lost 8 bases and J lost 7, with 26 bases in between. CDR1 SGHTA and CDR2 FQGNSA come from the germline V gene. The CDR3 sequence is 17 residues long.